This entry lists 30 T cell receptor beta chains sequenced from one sample in a study of blood T cell repertoires in COVID-19. Libraries were prepared by immunoSEQ multiplex PCR; TCRdb keeps only in-frame clonotypes and omits some of them. The sample includes around 130,000 clones, around 80% of them seen just once. Sequences were obtained from peripheral blood. These receptors all stem from a man aged 45-65 years with acute or convalescent COVID-19.

Here the CDR3 reads CASSKGWVNTEAFF. CDR3 sequence (DNA): TGTGCCAGCAGCAAGGGGTGGGTGAACACTGAAGCTTTCTTT. V usage is TRBV6-5 and J usage is TRBJ1-1; maybe TRBD1 (5 bases). Between the trimmed V and J ends, which lost 6 bases and 0 bases, there was a span of 11 bases. The CDR3 sequence is 14 residues long. CDR1 is MNHEY, CDR2 SVGAGI, per germline.

The rearrangement uses TRBV12-5 and TRBJ2-3; 9 bases are a match to TRBD2. CDR1 LGHNT and CDR2 FRNRAP come from the germline V gene. The CDR3 runs to 15 residues. V was pared by 6 bases and J by 0 bases, with 4 bases of the junction left unmatched. The CDR3: CASGRGGTSTDTQYF. The CDR3 bases are TGTGCTAGTGGGCGGGGGGGTACTAGCACAGATACGCAGTATTTT.

The gene calls are TRBV15 and TRBJ1-4, with a tentative D call TRBD1 (6 bases). This CDR3 spans 16 amino acids. Germline V gene data show CDR1 as LNHNV and CDR2 as YYDKDF (reference sequence). Trimming stripped 0 bases from V and 5 bases from J, with 13 bases between. CDR3 residues: CATSREYRTENEKLFF. DNA of the CDR3: TGTGCCACCAGCAGAGAGTACCGGACAGAGAATGAAAAACTGTTTTTT.

The chain combines TRBV2 with TRBJ1-3; 12 nucleotides align to TRBD1. Germline CDR1 SNHLY, CDR2 FYNNEI. CDR3 size: 13 residues. CDR3 region: CAEGQGAGNTIYF. In nucleotides, the CDR3 is TGTGCGGAGGGACAGGGGGCAGGAAACACCATATATTTT. Full variable domain (outside the CDR3, taken from reference TRBV2 and TRBJ1-3): EPEVTQTPSHQVTQMGQEVILRCVPISNHLYFYWYRQILGQKVEFLVSFYNNEISEKSEIFDDQFSVERPDGSNFTLKIRSTKLEDSAMYFCAEGQGAGNTIYFGEGSWLTVV.

This chain joins TRBV3-1 (or the pseudogene TRBV3-2) and TRBJ1-1; 7 bases fit TRBD1. This CDR3 spans 12 amino acids. Germline V gene sequence: CDR1 LGHDT, CDR2 YNNKEL (reference sequence). Unmatched junction bases numbered 3, after V lost 4 bases and J lost 7 bases. CDR3 in amino acids: CASSRWDSEAFF. Here the CDR3 DNA reads TGTGCCAGCAGCCGGTGGGACAGTGAAGCTTTCTTT.

This clone was counted between two and nine times. CDR3: CAISETRDVDEQYV. The CDR3 DNA is TGTGCCATCAGTGAGACCAGGGATGTTGACGAGCAGTACGTC. The rearrangement uses TRBV10-3 and TRBJ2-7, with a possible D match to TRBD1 (5 bases). The CDR3 covers 14 residues. V was cut by 2 bases and J by 5 bases, with 13 bases left in between. CDR1 and CDR2 (germline): ENHRY, SYGVKD.

V and J are TRBV28 and TRBJ2-7, with 10 bases fitting TRBD2. With 4 bases clipped from V and 3 bases from J, the junction kept 6 bases outside the gene matches. CDR1 is MDHEN and CDR2 is SYDVKM in the germline V gene. The CDR3 totals 15 residues. CDR3 nucleotide sequence: TGTGCCAGCAGTTCGGGACTAGCGAGGTTCTACGAGCAGTACGTC. Translating gives CASSSGLARFYEQYV.

The chain combines TRBV29-1 with TRBJ2-7, with D possibly being TRBD1 (5 bases). V gave up 4 bases and J gave up 3 bases, with 10 bases separating them. This CDR3 is built from 12 residues. Germline V gene data show CDR1 as SQVTM and CDR2 as ANQGSEA. The DNA of the CDR3 is TGCAGCGTTGCGGACAACCTCTACGAGCAGTACTTC. This codes for CSVADNLYEQYF.

The chain employs TRBV5-5 and TRBJ1-1; maybe TRBD1 (6 bases). V was trimmed by 1 base and J by 5 bases, leaving 15 bases between them. This CDR3 contains 15 residues. Per the germline V gene, CDR1 is SGHKS and CDR2 is YYEKEE (reference sequence). This CDR3 reads CASSLSPAGETEAFF. Here the CDR3 DNA reads TGTGCCAGCAGCTTGAGCCCGGCAGGGGAGACTGAAGCTTTCTTT.

V gene TRBV5-8 combines with J gene TRBJ1-6; tentative D call: TRBD1 (5 bases). The CDR3 loop spans 14 amino acids. Looked up from germline, CDR1 is SGHTS and CDR2 is YDEGEE. V was cut by 0 bases and J by 7 bases, with 8 bases left in between. In DNA, the CDR3 is TGTGCCAGCAGCTTGGACAAGGGGAATTCACCCCTCCACTTT. This translates into CASSLDKGNSPLHF.

This clone appeared once. The chain uses TRBV6-5 and TRBJ1-1, with TRBD1 matching over 7 bases. V lost 4 bases to trimming and J lost 0 bases; unmatched junction nucleotides: 2. The germline gives CDR1 MNHEY, CDR2 SVGAGI. The CDR3 has 14 residues. The CDR3 here is CASSWGQMNTEAFF. In nucleotides, the CDR3 is TGTGCCAGCAGTTGGGGACAGATGAACACTGAAGCTTTCTTT.

Only a few counts were recorded for this clone. The V and J genes are TRBV6-5 and TRBJ1-2; the D is unclear. The CDR3 is made up of 14 amino acids. The V gene lost 6 bases and the J gene lost 9 bases, with 20 bases spanning the gap. Germline lookup yields CDR1 MNHEY and CDR2 SVGAGI. As DNA, the CDR3 is TGTGCCAGCAGGACCCCGGATGACTCTATGAGCTACACCTTC. Protein: CASRTPDDSMSYTF.

V is TRBV7-4 and J is TRBJ2-7; 10 nucleotides match TRBD1. The germline V gene has CDR1 SGHVT and CDR2 SQSDAQ. The V and J ends lost 3 bases and 7 bases, in that order; junction bases with no gene match: 12. This CDR3 comprises 16 residues. CDR3 nucleotide sequence: TGTGCCAGCAGCTTGCTTAACCACGGGACAGGGGAAGAGCAGTACGTC. Translation: CASSLLNHGTGEEQYV.

The J gene is TRBJ2-6, the V gene TRBV5-1; D unclear. V was trimmed by 5 bases and J by 0 bases, leaving 9 bases between them. Germline CDR1 is SGHRS and CDR2 is YFSETQ. The CDR3 has 15 residues. CDR3 protein: CASSQVSSGANVLTF. The CDR3 region has the DNA TGCGCCAGCAGTCAGGTTAGCTCTGGGGCCAACGTCCTGACTTTC.

The chain uses TRBV11-2 and TRBJ1-2; D is unresolved. CDR3 length equals 14 residues. CDR1 SGHAT and CDR2 FQNNGV come from the germline V gene. V was shortened by 2 bases and J by 5 bases, with 12 bases between the two germline ends. The CDR3 DNA follows: TGTGCCAGCAGCTTAATCGCGGTATATTATGGCTACACCTTC. Translated, it gives CASSLIAVYYGYTF.

The chain has TRBV10-2 and TRBJ1-1, with D perhaps TRBD1 (6 bases). The CDR3 covers 13 residues. Trimming left V 7 bases short and J 1 base short, with 10 bases between. Germline CDR1 reads WSHSY; CDR2 reads SAAADI. CDR3 bases: TGCGCCAGCACTCCGACAGGGAACACTGAAGCTTTCTTT. Translated, it gives CASTPTGNTEAFF.

This sequence joins TRBV6-5 and TRBJ1-2, with D possibly being TRBD1 (6 bases). CDR3 size: 13 residues. Germline V gene sequence: CDR1 MNHEY, CDR2 SVGAGI. V lost 6 bases to trimming and J lost 2 bases, with 10 bases between them. Here the CDR3 reads CASSMDRNYGYTF. The CDR3, as DNA: TGTGCCAGCAGCATGGACAGAAACTATGGCTACACCTTC.

The rearrangement joins TRBV6-5 to TRBJ1-5, with 9 bases aligning to TRBD1. The germline gives CDR1 MNHEY, CDR2 SVGAGI. This CDR3 has 15 residues. The trim removed 7 bases at V and 4 bases at J, leaving 8 bases unmatched. The CDR3 sequence: CASKPGQGLNQPQHF. The DNA for the CDR3 is TGTGCCAGCAAACCGGGACAGGGTTTAAATCAGCCCCAGCATTTT.

The chain employs TRBV10-3 and TRBJ1-2, with unresolved D. CDR1 is ENHRY, CDR2 SYGVKD, per germline. The CDR3 runs to 13 residues. V shed 3 bases and J shed 5 bases, with 10 bases lying between them. CDR3 protein: CAISDGRGYGYTF. CDR3 DNA sequence: TGTGCCATCAGTGATGGCAGAGGGTATGGCTACACCTTC.

The J gene is TRBJ2-7, the V gene TRBV3-1 (or the pseudogene TRBV3-2); 9 nucleotides line up with TRBD1. The ends lost 6 bases at V and 5 bases at J; junction bases unmatched: 5. The germline gives CDR1 LGHDT, CDR2 YNNKEL (reference sequence). The CDR3 is 13 amino acids. CDR3 sequence: CASRRTGADEQYF. DNA of the CDR3: TGTGCCAGCAGGCGGACAGGGGCCGACGAGCAGTACTTC.

The rearrangement uses TRBV6-5 and TRBJ2-3, with 8 bases fitting TRBD2. CDR1 and CDR2 (germline): MNHEY, SVGAGI. The J segment lost 2 bases and the V segment lost 5 bases, leaving 6 bases of the junction unmatched. The CDR3 has 15 residues. The CDR3 here is CASSHSGATTDTQYF. The CDR3 DNA follows: TGTGCCAGCAGTCATAGCGGGGCGACCACAGATACGCAGTATTTT.

The rearrangement joins TRBV4-2 to TRBJ1-2, with 8 bases matching TRBD1. After removal of 1 base from V and 8 bases from J, the junction contained 9 bases not matched to a gene. The CDR3 extends over 15 amino acids. The V gene's germline CDR1 is LGHNA and CDR2 YNFKEQ. The CDR3 nucleotides are TGTGCCAGCAGCCAAGCCGGACAGGGTGATTTAGGCTACACCTTC. Its protein product is CASSQAGQGDLGYTF.

The V gene is TRBV19, the J gene TRBJ2-5; the D is unclear. Germline V lookup: CDR1 LNHDA, CDR2 SQIVND (reference sequence). V was trimmed by 1 base and J by 5 bases, leaving 11 bases between them. CDR3 length: 14 amino acids. Written as DNA, the CDR3 is TGTGCCAGTAGTATAGTCGTAGACTCTGAGACCCAGTACTTC. Protein product: CASSIVVDSETQYF.

In this sample, this clone turned up a few times. V is TRBV10-1 and J is TRBJ2-7; 9 nucleotides line up with TRBD2. The V segment lost 2 bases and the J segment 7 bases; nucleotides outside the gene matches: 15. The CDR3 contains 17 residues. Germline V gene lookup returns CDR1 WNHNN and CDR2 SYGVQD (reference sequence). As DNA, the CDR3 is TGCGCCAGCAGTGAGCCACCTAGGGTAGCGGGGGAAAATGAGCAGTACGTC. It is translated as CASSEPPRVAGENEQYV.

V usage is TRBV4-2 and J usage is TRBJ2-1; 13 nucleotides agree with TRBD2. The V gene's germline CDR1 is LGHNA and CDR2 YNFKEQ. The junction had 1 base not matched to a gene; V was cut back by 0 bases and J by 5 bases. This CDR3 is 16 amino acids long. CDR3 bases: TGTGCCAGCAGCCAAGAGGGGACTAGCGGGAACAATGAGCAGTTCTTC. It translates to CASSQEGTSGNNEQFF.

The CDR3 is CASATGTNTGELFF. CDR3 bases: TGTGCCTCAGCGACAGGGACGAACACCGGGGAGCTGTTTTTT. The genes are TRBV9 and TRBJ2-2, with 7 bases aligning to TRBD1. The CDR3 covers 14 residues. The junction had 6 bases not matched to a gene; V was cut back by 10 bases and J by 0 bases. Germline V gives CDR1 SGDLS, CDR2 YYNGEE.

The chain joins TRBV5-4 to TRBJ2-5; D is undetermined. Germline V lookup: CDR1 SGHNT, CDR2 YYREEE (reference sequence). Trimming left V 1 base short and J 1 base short, with 5 bases between. The CDR3 is 13 amino acids. As DNA, the CDR3 is TGTGCCAGCAGCTTGAAAGCCCAAGAGACCCAGTACTTC. Encoded protein: CASSLKAQETQYF.

This clone was detected only a few times. The V gene is TRBV3-1 (or the pseudogene TRBV3-2), the J gene TRBJ2-1, with D possibly TRBD2 on 5 matching bases. V was pared by 0 bases and J by 13 bases, with 13 bases between. Germline CDR1 LGHDT, CDR2 YNNKEL (reference sequence). This CDR3 spans 13 amino acids. The CDR3 bases are TGTGCCAGCAGCCAAGATCTAGCAGCGACACAGTTCTTC. Protein: CASSQDLAATQFF.

In its sample, this clone was seen a few times. The J gene is TRBJ2-2, the V gene TRBV2, with a possible D match to TRBD1 (5 bases). The ends were cut back, 7 bases at V and 0 bases at J, with 12 bases in the middle. The CDR3 has 15 amino acids. CDR1 SNHLY and CDR2 FYNNEI come from the germline V gene. The CDR3 loop reads CASKGFRTNTGELFF. The CDR3 bases are TGTGCCAGCAAGGGGTTCAGAACGAACACCGGGGAGCTGTTTTTT.

The V call is TRBV5-1, the J call TRBJ2-2; TRBD2 matches at 9 bases. The CDR3 length is 18 residues. V lost 0 bases to trimming and J lost 6 bases; unmatched junction nucleotides: 12. Germline lookup yields CDR1 SGHRS and CDR2 YFSETQ. CDR3 loop: CASSLVRAGGLWAGELFF. Here the CDR3 DNA reads TGCGCCAGCAGCTTGGTTCGAGCGGGGGGCCTATGGGCCGGGGAGCTGTTTTTT.